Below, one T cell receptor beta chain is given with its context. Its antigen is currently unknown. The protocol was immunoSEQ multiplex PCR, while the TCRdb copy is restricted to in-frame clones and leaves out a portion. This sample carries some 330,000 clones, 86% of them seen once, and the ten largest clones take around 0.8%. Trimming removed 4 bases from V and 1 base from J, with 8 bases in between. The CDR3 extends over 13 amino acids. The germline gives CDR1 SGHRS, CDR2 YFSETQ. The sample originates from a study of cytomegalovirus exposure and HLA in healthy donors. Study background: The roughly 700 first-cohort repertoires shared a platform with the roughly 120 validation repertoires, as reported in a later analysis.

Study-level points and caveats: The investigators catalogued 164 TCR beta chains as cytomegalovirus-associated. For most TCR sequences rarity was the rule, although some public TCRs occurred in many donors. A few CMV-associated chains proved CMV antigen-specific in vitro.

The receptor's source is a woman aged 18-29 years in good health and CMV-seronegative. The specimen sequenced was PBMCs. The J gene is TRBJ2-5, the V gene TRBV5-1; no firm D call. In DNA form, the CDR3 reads TGCGCCAGCAGCGATGACACCCAAGAGACCCAGTACTTC. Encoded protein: CASSDDTQETQYF.